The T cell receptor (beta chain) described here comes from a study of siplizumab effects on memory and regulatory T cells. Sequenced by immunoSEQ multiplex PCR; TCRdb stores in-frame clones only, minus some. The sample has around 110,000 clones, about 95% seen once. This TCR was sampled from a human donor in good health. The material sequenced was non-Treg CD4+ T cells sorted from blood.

CDR3 bases: TGCAGCGTTGCTCTTGGGGGGCGCCCCTCTGGGGCCAACGTCCTGACTTTC. Amino acids: CSVALGGRPSGANVLTF. The chain couples TRBV29-1 to TRBJ2-6; D might be TRBD1 or TRBD2, each matching 6 bases. This CDR3 region has 17 residues. Per germline, CDR1 SQVTM and CDR2 ANQGSEA. The ends were cut back, 4 bases at V and 0 bases at J, with 16 bases in the middle.